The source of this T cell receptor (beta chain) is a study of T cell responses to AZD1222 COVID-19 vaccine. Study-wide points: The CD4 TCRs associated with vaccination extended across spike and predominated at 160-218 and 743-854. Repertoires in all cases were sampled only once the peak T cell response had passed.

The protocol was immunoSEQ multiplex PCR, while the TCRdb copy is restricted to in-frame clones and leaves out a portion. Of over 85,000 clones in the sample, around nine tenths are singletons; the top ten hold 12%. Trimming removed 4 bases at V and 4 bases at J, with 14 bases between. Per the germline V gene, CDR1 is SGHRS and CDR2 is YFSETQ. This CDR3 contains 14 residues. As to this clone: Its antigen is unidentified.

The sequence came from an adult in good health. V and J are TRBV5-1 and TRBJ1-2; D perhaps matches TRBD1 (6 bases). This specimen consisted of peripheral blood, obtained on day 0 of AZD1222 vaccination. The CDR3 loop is CASSTGTAAYGYTF. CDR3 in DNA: TGCGCCAGCAGCACAGGGACGGCGGCCTATGGCTACACCTTC. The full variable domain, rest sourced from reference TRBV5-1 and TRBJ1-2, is KAGVTQTPRYLIKTRGQQVTLSCSPISGHRSVSWYQQTPGQGLQFLFEYFSETQRNKGNFPGRFSGRQFSNSRSEMNVSTLELGDSALYLCASSTGTAAYGYTFGSGTRLTVV.